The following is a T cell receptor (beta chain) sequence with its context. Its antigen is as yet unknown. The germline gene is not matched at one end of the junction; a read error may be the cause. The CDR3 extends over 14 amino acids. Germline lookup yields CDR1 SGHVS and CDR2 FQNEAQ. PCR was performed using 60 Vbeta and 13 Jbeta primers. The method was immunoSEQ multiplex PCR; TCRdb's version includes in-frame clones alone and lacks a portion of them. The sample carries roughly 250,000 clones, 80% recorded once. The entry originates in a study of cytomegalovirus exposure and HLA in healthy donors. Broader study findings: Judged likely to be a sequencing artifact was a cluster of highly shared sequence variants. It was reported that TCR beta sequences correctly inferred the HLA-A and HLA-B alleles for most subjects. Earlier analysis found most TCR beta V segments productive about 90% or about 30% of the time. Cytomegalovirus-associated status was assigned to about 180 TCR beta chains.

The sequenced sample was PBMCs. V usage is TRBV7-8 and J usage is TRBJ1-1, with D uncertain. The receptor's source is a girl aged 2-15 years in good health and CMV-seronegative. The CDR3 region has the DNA TGTGCCAGCAGCCGCGCCGAGGGATACACTGAAGTTTTCTTT. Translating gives CASSRAEGYTEVFF.